This T cell receptor beta chain was captured in a study of post-analysis software for immune sequencing data (dated by TCRdb to the mid-2010s). As for the study more broadly: The recorded disease courses included relapsing-remitting, secondary progressive and progressive-relapsing multiple sclerosis, and some patients had no subtype annotation. Patient repertoires were compared against 11 to 12 previously published healthy control repertoires from donors aged roughly 6 to 28 years. A subset of samples was prepared in parallel using single-end sample barcoding, then pooled and co-amplified after Illumina adapter ligation. What the research found in general, with its limitations: Patients showed significantly higher frequencies than controls for several TRBV segments, among them TRBV5-6, TRBV5-1 and TRBV20-1. Direct clustering with F measure showed strong co-clustering of samples prepared in the same batch, prompting a batch-effect correction. Significantly lower normalized Chao1 diversity was found in multiple sclerosis patients than in controls, suggesting substantial peripheral T-cell clonal expansion. The multiple sclerosis patient group was slightly younger than the control group.

The library was obtained by PCR. Instrument used: Illumina HiSeq 2500. Unique molecular identifiers were incorporated into TCR beta cDNA libraries to reduce PCR and sequencing biases. About 500,000 cDNA molecules were obtained for every 1 to 10 million input T cells, so each molecule roughly corresponded to one T cell. The patient libraries were prepared and sequenced with the same protocol used for the earlier healthy control dataset. Samples belonging to the same batch were prepared together, multiplexed and sequenced on a shared HiSeq lane. The original pipeline was this. Raw barcoded reads were processed with MIGEC, and single-read molecular identifier groups were discarded before consensus assembly and CDR3 extraction. VDJtools was used for post-analysis of the clonotype tables, with diversity normalized by down-sampling every dataset to the smallest sample size. Repertoire overlap clustering matched CDR3 amino acid but not nucleotide sequences to correct batch-related cross-sample contamination. The public sequencing data were trimmed at Q25 with fastp and processed into clonotypes with MiXCR by TCRdb, which kept only in-frame beta chains. Rows matching on CDR3 protein sequence are summarized as one entry with the most common DNA and genes. These V and J calls derive from TCRdb rather than the authors' analysis. This sample is represented by around 710,000 distinct CDR3 sequences; around 42% of them were singletons. Approximately 4.4% of the sample goes to the ten largest clones.

In its sample, this clonotype was seen a few times. Its antigen is still unknown. Per-nucleotide qualities are absent, and no much larger clonotype sits a single base away. The CDR3 goes from the cysteine to the phenylalanine over 12 residues. Kept here is only the CDR3 DNA, which spans 36 bases and is read in frame from base 1. For CDR1 and CDR2, the germline V gene (reference sequence) lists DFQATT and SNEGSKA. At the junction V is shortened by 6 bases and J by 5 bases, with 14 bases in between. To demonstrate the VDJtools post-analysis software, TCR beta repertoires were profiled from the peripheral blood of roughly 14 young patients with multiple sclerosis. The patients with multiple sclerosis were children and adolescents between about 6 and 16 years of age.

The V and J genes are TRBV20-1 and TRBJ2-7; 5 matching bases give a weak D call of TRBD2. This TCR came from a girl aged 5-17 years with multiple sclerosis. The source material was blood. The bases are TGCAGTGCCGCTACTAGAGGCAACGAGCAGTACTTC. Its translation reads: CSAATRGNEQYF.